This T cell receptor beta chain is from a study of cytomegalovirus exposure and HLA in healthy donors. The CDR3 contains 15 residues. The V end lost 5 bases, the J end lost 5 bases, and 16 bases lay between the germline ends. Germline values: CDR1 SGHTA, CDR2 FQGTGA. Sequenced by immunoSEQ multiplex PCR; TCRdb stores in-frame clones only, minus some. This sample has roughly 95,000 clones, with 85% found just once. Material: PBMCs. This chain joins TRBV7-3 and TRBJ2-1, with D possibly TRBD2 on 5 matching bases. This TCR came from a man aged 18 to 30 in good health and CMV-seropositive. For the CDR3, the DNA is TGTGCCAGCAGCATGGACCCAATCGGGAACAATGAGCAGTTCTTC. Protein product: CASSMDPIGNNEQFF.